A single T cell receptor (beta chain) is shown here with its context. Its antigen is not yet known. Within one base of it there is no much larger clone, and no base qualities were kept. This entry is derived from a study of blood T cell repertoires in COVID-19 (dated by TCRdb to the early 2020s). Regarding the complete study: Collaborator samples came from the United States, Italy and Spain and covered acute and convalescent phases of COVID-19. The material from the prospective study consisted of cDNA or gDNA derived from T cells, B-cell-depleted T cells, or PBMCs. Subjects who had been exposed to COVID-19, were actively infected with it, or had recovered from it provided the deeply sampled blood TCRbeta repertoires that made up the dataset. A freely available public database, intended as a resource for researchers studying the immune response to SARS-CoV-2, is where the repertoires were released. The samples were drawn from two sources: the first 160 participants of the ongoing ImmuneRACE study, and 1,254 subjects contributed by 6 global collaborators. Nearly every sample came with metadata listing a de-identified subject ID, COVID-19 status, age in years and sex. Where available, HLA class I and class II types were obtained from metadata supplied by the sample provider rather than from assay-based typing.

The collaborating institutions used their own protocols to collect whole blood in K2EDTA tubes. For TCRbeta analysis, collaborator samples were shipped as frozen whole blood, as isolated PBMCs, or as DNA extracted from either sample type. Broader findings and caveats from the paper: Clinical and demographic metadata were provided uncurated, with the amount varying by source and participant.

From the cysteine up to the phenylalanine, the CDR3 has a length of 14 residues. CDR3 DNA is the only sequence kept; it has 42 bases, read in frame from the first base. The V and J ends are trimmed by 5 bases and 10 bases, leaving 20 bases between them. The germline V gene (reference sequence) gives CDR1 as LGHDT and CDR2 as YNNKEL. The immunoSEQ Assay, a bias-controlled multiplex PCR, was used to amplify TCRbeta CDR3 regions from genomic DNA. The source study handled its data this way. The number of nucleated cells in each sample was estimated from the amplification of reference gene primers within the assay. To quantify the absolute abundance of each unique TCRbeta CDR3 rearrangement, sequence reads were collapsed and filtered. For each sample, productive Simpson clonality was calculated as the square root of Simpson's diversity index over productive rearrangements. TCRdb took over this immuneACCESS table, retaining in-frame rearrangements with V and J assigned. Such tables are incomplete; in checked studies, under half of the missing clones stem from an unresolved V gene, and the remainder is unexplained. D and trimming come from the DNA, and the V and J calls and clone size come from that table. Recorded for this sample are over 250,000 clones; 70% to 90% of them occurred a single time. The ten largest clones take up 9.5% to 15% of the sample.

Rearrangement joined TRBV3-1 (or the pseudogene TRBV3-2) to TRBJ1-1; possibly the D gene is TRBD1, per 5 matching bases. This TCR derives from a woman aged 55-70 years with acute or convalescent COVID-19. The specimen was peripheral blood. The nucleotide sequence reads TGTGCCAGCAGCTCGATTAGGGCAGGGCCCAGAGCTTTCTTT. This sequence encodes CASSSIRAGPRAFF.